This paragraph reports one T cell receptor (beta chain). No antigen is known for it. This entry comes from a study of graft-versus-host responses after intestinal transplantation. Study-level background: The recipients all started with anti-thymocyte globulin induction and then took tacrolimus and steroids for three to four years.

Study observations and caveats: Analysis identified GvH clones in recipient marrow, with some appearing first in ileum or blood. High graft-versus-host to host-versus-graft clonal ratios were seen in allografts of patients with graft-donor T cell macrochimerism.

V dropped 2 bases and J dropped 4; count of bases not matched to a gene: 7. The CDR3 consists of 15 residues. Germline-derived CDR1 and CDR2 are SNHLY and FYNNEI. Generated by immunoSEQ multiplex PCR, the TCRdb table keeps only in-frame clones and is missing some. The sample consists of 35,000 to 45,000 clones, around 94% of them appearing once. The J gene is TRBJ2-5, the V gene TRBV2, with TRBD1 matching 7 bases. This sequence originates from a human donor who was the organ donor for an intestinal transplant. The sequences come from unstimulated CD4+ T cells sorted from spleen or lymph node cells, collected before transplant. The CDR3 DNA reads TGTGCCAGCAGTGAATGGAGAGGGGGCGGAGAGACCCAGTACTTC. Protein: CASSEWRGGGETQYF.